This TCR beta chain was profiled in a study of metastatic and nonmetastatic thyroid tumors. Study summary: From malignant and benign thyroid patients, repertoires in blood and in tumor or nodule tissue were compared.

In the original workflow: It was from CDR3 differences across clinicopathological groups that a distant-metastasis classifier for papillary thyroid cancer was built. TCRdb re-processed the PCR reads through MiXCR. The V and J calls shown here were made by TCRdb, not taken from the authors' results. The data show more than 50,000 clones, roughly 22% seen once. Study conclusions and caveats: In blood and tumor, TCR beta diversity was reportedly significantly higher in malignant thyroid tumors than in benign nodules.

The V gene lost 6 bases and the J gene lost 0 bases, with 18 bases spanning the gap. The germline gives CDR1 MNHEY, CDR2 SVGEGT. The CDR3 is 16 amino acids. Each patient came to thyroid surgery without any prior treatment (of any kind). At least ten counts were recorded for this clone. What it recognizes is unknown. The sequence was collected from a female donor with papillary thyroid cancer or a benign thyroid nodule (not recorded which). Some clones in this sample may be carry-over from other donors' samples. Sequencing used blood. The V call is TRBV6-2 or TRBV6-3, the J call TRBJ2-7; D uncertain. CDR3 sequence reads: CASSQPSRSFSYEQYF. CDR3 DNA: TGTGCCAGCAGCCAACCCTCCAGGTCCTTCTCCTACGAGCAGTACTTC.